The 19 T cell receptor beta chains below come from one sample, sequenced in a study of T cell clonality in common variable immunodeficiency. Study-wide points: In common variable immunodeficiency, TCR beta chains reportedly carried fewer deletions and N-nucleotide insertions.

Their antigens are not known. This table comes from immunoSEQ multiplex PCR, and its TCRdb copy is limited to in-frame clones, with some not included. The sample contains approximately 20,000 clones, none of them singletons. The specimen sequenced was peripheral blood mononuclear cells. The receptors were sampled from a human donor with common variable immunodeficiency.

This clone was detected a few times. The read ends 3 residues shy of where the CDR3 ends; the end is completed using the germline J gene. The chain links TRBV7-9 to TRBJ2-2; 8 bases match TRBD1. The CDR3 runs 14 residues. The junction had 6 bases not matched to a gene; V was cut back by 10 bases and J by 2 bases. Germline V gene sequence: CDR1 SEHNR, CDR2 FQNEAQ (reference sequence). This CDR3 reads CATGDRINTGELFF. Partial CDR3 DNA: TGTGCCACCGGGGACAGGATAAACACCGGGGAG. Complete variable domain (other parts from reference TRBV7-9 and TRBJ2-2): DTGVSQNPRHKITKRGQNVTFRCDPISEHNRLYWYRQTLGQGPEFLTYFQNEAQLEKSRLLSDRFSAERPKGSFSTLEIQRTEQGDSAMYLCATGDRINTGELFFGEGSRLTVL.

This clone has a handful of counts. The read ends 3 residues shy of where the CDR3 ends; the end is completed using the germline J gene. The rearrangement joins TRBV7-9 to TRBJ2-1; 8 bases align to TRBD1. The CDR3 has 13 amino acids. Trimming took 5 bases from V and 9 from J; bases not matched to a gene: 6. The germline CDR1 and CDR2 sequences are SEHNR and FQNEAQ (reference sequence). The CDR3 loop reads CASSPLTGGEQFF. The part of the CDR3 DNA that was read is TGTGCCAGCAGCCCTCTTACAGGGGGTGAG.

On this clone: Sequencing ends 3 residues short of the CDR3 end; the germline J gene provides the rest. The genes are TRBV11-1 and TRBJ2-5; maybe TRBD2 (5 bases). This CDR3 has 14 residues. Germline loops: CDR1 SGHAT, CDR2 FQDESV (reference sequence). Trimming left V 5 bases short and J 2 bases short, with 12 bases between. Incomplete CDR3 DNA: TGTGCCAGCAGCCCTAGGACTGAACAAGAGACC. Encoded protein: CASSPRTEQET. The full CDR3 is CASSPRTEQETQYF. Full variable domain (outside the CDR3, taken from reference TRBV11-1 and TRBJ2-5): EAEVAQSPRYKITEKSQAVAFWCDPISGHATLYWYRQILGQGPELLVQFQDESVVDDSQLPKDRFSAERLKGVDSTLKIQPAELGDSAMYLCASSPRTEQETQYFGPGTRLLVL.

The sample holds a few counts of this clone. The CDR3 extends 3 residues past the end of the read, so its final part is completed from the germline J gene. The chain employs TRBV11-1 and TRBJ1-2, with 7 bases matching TRBD1. The V and J ends lost 5 bases and 4 bases, in that order; junction bases with no gene match: 7. This CDR3 region has 14 residues. The germline V gene has CDR1 SGHAT and CDR2 FQDESV (reference sequence). The DNA read from the CDR3 is TGTGCCAGCAGCACGATAACAGGGGCCTATGGC. Encoded protein: CASSTITGAYG. The whole CDR3 protein is CASSTITGAYGYTF.

Concerning this clone: The CDR3 end falls 3 residues outside the read, so it is completed with the germline J gene. J is TRBJ1-5 and V is TRBV6-2 or TRBV6-3; D is possibly TRBD1 (5 bases). The germline V and J ends were trimmed by 4 bases and 5 bases, with 12 bases remaining between them. CDR3 size: 14 residues. Germline CDR1 reads MNHEY; CDR2 reads SVGEGT. CDR3 region: CASSLRQSYQPQHF. The CDR3 DNA, read in part, is TGTGCCAGCAGTTTAAGACAGAGCTATCAGCCC.

This clone was counted many times. The read terminates 3 residues before the CDR3 end, so the remaining end is supplied by the germline J gene. This rearrangement joins TRBV30 to TRBJ2-5; D might be TRBD2 (5 bases). CDR1 and CDR2 (germline): GTSNPN, SVGIG (reference sequence). The CDR3 runs 13 residues. V lost 2 bases to trimming and J lost 5 bases, with 12 bases between them. CDR3 in amino acids: CAWSTRVGETQYF. CDR3 DNA, as far as it was read: TGTGCCTGGAGTACGCGGGTGGGGGAGACC. The variable domain in full, completed from reference TRBV30 and TRBJ2-5, reads SQTIHQWPATLVQPVGSPLSLECTVEGTSNPNLYWYRQAAGRGLQLLFYSVGIGQISSEVPQNLSASRPQDRQFILSSKKLLLSDSGFYLCAWSTRVGETQYFGPGTRLLVL.

In its sample, this clone was seen many times. Partial CDR3 DNA: TGTGCCAGCAGCTTGCACCACCTAGGCGGGGGCACC. Its translation is CASSLHHLGGGT. In full, the CDR3 reads CASSLHHLGGGTIYF. The V gene is TRBV5-4, the J gene TRBJ1-3, with D possibly being TRBD1 (5 bases). The CDR3 end lies 3 residues beyond the end of the read and is filled in from the germline J gene. The CDR3 has 15 amino acids. Germline V gene data show CDR1 as SGHNT and CDR2 as YYREEE (reference sequence). V lost 1 base and J lost 9, with 17 bases in between. The whole variable domain, filled in from reference TRBV5-4 and TRBJ1-3, reads ETGVTQSPTHLIKTRGQQVTLRCSSQSGHNTVSWYQQALGQGPQFIFQYYREEENGRGNFPPRFSGLQFPNYSSELNVNALELDDSALYLCASSLHHLGGGTIYFGEGSWLTVV.

This clone showed up many times. The read comes to an end 3 residues before the CDR3 does, leaving the germline J gene to fill in the end. The rearrangement uses TRBV20-1 and TRBJ1-5; a weak D match, TRBD1 (6 bases). Trimming stripped 3 bases from V and 1 base from J, with 10 bases between. The CDR3 is made up of 14 amino acids. Germline V lookup: CDR1 DFQATT, CDR2 SNEGSKA (reference sequence). The CDR3 region is CSASTGMSNQPQHF. The CDR3 DNA, read in part, is TGCAGTGCTAGTACAGGGATGAGCAATCAGCCC.

This clone has at least ten counts. The DNA ends 3 residues before the CDR3 does, and the rest of the CDR3 is filled in from the germline J gene. V is TRBV29-1 and J is TRBJ1-1; 8 bases are a match to TRBD1. Looked up from germline, CDR1 is SQVTM and CDR2 is ANQGSEA. With 0 bases clipped from V and 1 base from J, the junction kept 4 bases outside the gene matches. This CDR3 is 15 amino acids long. Incomplete CDR3 DNA: TGCAGCGTTGAAGATCAAGACAGGGGGAACACTGAA. It encodes CSVEDQDRGNTE. The whole CDR3 reads CSVEDQDRGNTEAFF.

This clone has only a few counts. The read comes to an end 3 residues before the CDR3 does, leaving the germline J gene to fill in the end. The chain employs TRBV20-1 and TRBJ2-5; a possible D gene is TRBD1 (5 bases). The CDR3 is made up of 13 amino acids. CDR1 is DFQATT, CDR2 SNEGSKA, per germline (reference sequence). Trimming left V 6 bases short and J 2 bases short, with 13 bases between. The sequenced CDR3 bases are TGCAGTGCAAAACAGGAGTTACAAGAGACC. The encoded protein is CSAKQELQET. The complete CDR3 sequence is CSAKQELQETQYF.

This clone was detected many times. Read data end 3 residues before the CDR3 end; the end is taken from the germline J gene. This chain connects TRBV19 to TRBJ2-5, with 8 positions matching TRBD2. Unmatched junction bases numbered 5, after V lost 1 base and J lost 1 base. The CDR3 extends over 16 amino acids. Germline V CDR1 and CDR2: LNHDA, SQIVND (reference sequence). CDR3 in amino acids: CASSIVGSGAQETQYF. The DNA read from the CDR3 is TGTGCCAGTAGTATAGTAGGTAGCGGGGCCCAAGAGACC.

There are a few counts of this clone. The CDR3 goes on 3 residues after the read ends, and that part is filled in from the germline J gene. The V and J genes are TRBV6-2 or TRBV6-3 and TRBJ1-1, with D maybe TRBD1 (6 bases). Trimming took off 7 bases at V and 3 bases at J, with 24 bases between the two ends. Germline CDR1 and CDR2: MNHEY and SVGEGT. CDR3 length: 17 residues. The sequenced part of the CDR3 DNA is TGTGCCAGCAACATAGGGTTCGTGGACAGCCCACACACTGAA. Protein sequence: CASNIGFVDSPHTE. The entire CDR3 is CASNIGFVDSPHTEAFF.

This clone was picked up a small number of times. The read gets to within 3 residues of the CDR3 end, and the germline J gene fills in the rest. The V call is TRBV7-1, the J call TRBJ2-6; D perhaps matches TRBD1 (6 bases). TRBV7-1 is an ORF for which the function is uncertain. The CDR3 runs to 22 residues. V gave up 3 bases and J gave up 4 bases, with 31 bases separating them. Here the CDR3 reads CASSSSTSQPYRVHHGANVLTF. The sequenced CDR3 bases are TGTGCCAGCAGCTCCTCGACCTCCCAACCATACAGGGTCCACCACGGGGCCAACGTC.

Remarks on this clone: Read sequence stops 3 residues before the CDR3 end, and the germline J gene provides the missing end. This chain uses TRBV7-6 with TRBJ2-3, with 8 bases lining up with TRBD2. V lost 1 base and J lost 4; bases outside the gene matches: 7. The CDR3 is made up of 16 amino acids. Germline lookup yields CDR1 SGHVS and CDR2 FNYEAQ. The CDR3 here is CASSLEAGGLADTQYF. Incomplete CDR3 DNA: TGTGCCAGCAGCTTAGAGGCGGGGGGCCTCGCAGATACG. Complete variable domain (other parts from reference TRBV7-6 and TRBJ2-3): GAGVSQSPRYKVTKRGQDVALRCDPISGHVSLYWYRQALGQGPEFLTYFNYEAQQDKSGLPNDRFSAERPEGSISTLTIQRTEQRDSAMYRCASSLEAGGLADTQYFGPGTRLTVL.

This clone was detected only a few times. With the read ending 3 residues before the CDR3 end, the germline J gene is used to fill in that end. The rearrangement links TRBV19 to TRBJ2-1, with unresolved D. CDR3 length: 12 residues. CDR1 LNHDA and CDR2 SQIVND come from the germline V gene (reference sequence). V shed 3 bases and J shed 8 bases, with 8 bases lying between them. CDR3 bases read: TGTGCCAGTAGTATTTTTTCGGATGAG. Translated, it gives CASSIFSDE. The full CDR3 is CASSIFSDEQFF.

The sample holds a few counts of this clone. From the germline J gene comes the end of the CDR3, since the read stops 3 residues before it. The rearrangement joins TRBV7-9 to TRBJ1-4; 9 nucleotides line up with TRBD1. V shed 5 bases, J shed 6 bases, and the junction held 7 bases outside the gene matches. This CDR3 spans 15 amino acids. The germline V gene has CDR1 SEHNR and CDR2 FQNEAQ (reference sequence). CDR3 protein: CASSQTGTGHEKLFF. Partial CDR3 DNA: TGTGCCAGCAGCCAAACCGGGACAGGGCATGAAAAA.

Partial CDR3 DNA: TGTGCCAGCAGCTTAGCGGGCGGGAGCTCCTACGAG. Translating gives CASSLAGGSSYE. The full CDR3 protein reads CASSLAGGSSYEQYF. This chain connects TRBV7-8 to TRBJ2-7, with 7 bases fitting TRBD2. The sequence runs out 3 residues before the end of the CDR3; the remainder is reconstructed from the germline J gene. Trimming took 0 bases from V and 0 from J; bases not matched to a gene: 2. This CDR3 comprises 15 residues. Germline CDR1 is SGHVS and CDR2 is FQNEAQ.

This clone has a count of ten or more. With the read ending 3 residues before the CDR3 end, the germline J gene is used to fill in that end. The genes are TRBV5-1 and TRBJ2-7, with a tentative D call TRBD2 (7 bases). Per the germline V gene, CDR1 is SGHRS and CDR2 is YFSETQ. The CDR3 loop spans 15 amino acids. Trimming stripped 5 bases from V and 2 bases from J, with 17 bases between. The CDR3 sequence is CASRGGDTYTYEQYF. The sequenced CDR3 bases are TGCGCCAGCAGGGGAGGGGACACCTACACCTACGAG. The complete variable domain, with remaining parts taken from reference TRBV5-1 and TRBJ2-7, reads KAGVTQTPRYLIKTRGQQVTLSCSPISGHRSVSWYQQTPGQGLQFLFEYFSETQRNKGNFPGRFSGRQFSNSRSEMNVSTLELGDSALYLCASRGGDTYTYEQYFGPGTRLTVT.

Comments on this clone: The read stops 3 residues short of the end of the CDR3; the missing end is completed from the germline J gene. The chain joins TRBV19 to TRBJ2-7, with D perhaps matching TRBD1 (5 bases). Trimming removed 5 bases at V and 0 bases at J, with 8 bases between. Germline CDR1 LNHDA, CDR2 SQIVND (reference sequence). The CDR3 has 13 residues. CDR3 sequence reads: CASSGAASYEQYF. Partial CDR3 DNA: TGTGCCAGTAGTGGGGCGGCCTCCTACGAG.